The 23 T cell receptor beta chains listed next were all sequenced from one sample in a study of PD-L1 blockade in urothelial cancer. The assay was immunoSEQ multiplex PCR, and TCRdb's table has in-frame clones only and misses some. The repertoire holds some 45,000 clones, around 88% seen once, with around 3.9% in the top ten. Sequencing was performed on PBMCs, taken around atezolizumab (anti-PD-L1) treatment. These receptors came from a man of 80 years or more with urothelial cancer.

This CDR3 reads CASSLFTSVNSYEQYF. The DNA of the CDR3 is TGTGCCAGCAGTTTATTTACTAGCGTAAACTCCTACGAGCAGTACTTC. The V call is TRBV28, the J call TRBJ2-7, with 7 bases that match TRBD2. The CDR3 has 16 amino acids. CDR1 is MDHEN and CDR2 is SYDVKM in the germline V gene. Germline trimming cut 1 base from V and 0 bases from J; bases unmatched to any gene: 6.

The V gene is TRBV14, the J gene TRBJ2-5, with D maybe TRBD2 (6 bases). The germline V gene encodes CDR1 SGHDN and CDR2 FVKESK. This CDR3 comprises 11 residues. Trimming stripped 7 bases from V and 5 bases from J, with 8 bases between. The CDR3: CASTSGETQYF. DNA of the CDR3: TGTGCCAGCACCAGCGGGGAGACCCAGTACTTC.

The V call is TRBV6-5, the J call TRBJ1-1; weak D call: TRBD1 (5 bases). Trimming took off 2 bases at V and 4 bases at J, with 8 bases between the two ends. The CDR3 has 13 amino acids. Germline lookup yields CDR1 MNHEY and CDR2 SVGAGI. The CDR3 region has the DNA TGTGCCAGCAGTTACACCGACAGCACTGAAGCTTTCTTT. Translation: CASSYTDSTEAFF.

The chain has TRBV7-9 and TRBJ2-2; 10 bases align to TRBD2. Germline V gene lookup returns CDR1 SEHNR and CDR2 FQNEAQ (reference sequence). The CDR3 loop spans 15 amino acids. With 6 bases clipped from V and 1 base from J, the junction kept 2 bases outside the gene matches. CDR3 bases: TGTGCCAGCAGAGTAGCGGGGGGGAACACCGGGGAGCTGTTTTTT. Its protein product is CASRVAGGNTGELFF. The full variable domain, completed using reference TRBV7-9 and TRBJ2-2, is DTGVSQNPRHKITKRGQNVTFRCDPISEHNRLYWYRQTLGQGPEFLTYFQNEAQLEKSRLLSDRFSAERPKGSFSTLEIQRTEQGDSAMYLCASRVAGGNTGELFFGEGSRLTVL.

This clone came up once. The chain couples TRBV9 to TRBJ2-1; 7 bases agree with TRBD2. CDR1 is SGDLS, CDR2 YYNGEE, per germline. The V and J ends lost 5 bases and 5 bases, in that order; junction bases with no gene match: 13. CDR3 length equals 16 residues. In DNA form, the CDR3 reads TGTGCCAGCAGTCTCCGGGGTAGCGGGTATCACAATGAGCAGTTCTTC. Protein product: CASSLRGSGYHNEQFF. The whole variable domain, remainder taken from reference TRBV9 and TRBJ2-1, is DSGVTQTPKHLITATGQRVTLRCSPRSGDLSVYWYQQSLDQGLQFLIQYYNGEERAKGNILERFSAQQFPDLHSELNLSSLELGDSALYFCASSLRGSGYHNEQFFGPGTRLTVL.

The chain recombines TRBV7-9 with TRBJ2-2, with D perhaps TRBD2 (5 bases). CDR3 size: 16 residues. The germline CDR1 and CDR2 sequences are SEHNR and FQNEAQ (reference sequence). V was clipped by 0 bases and J by 0 bases, with 8 bases between them. CDR3 DNA sequence: TGTGCCAGCAGCTTAGCTGCGGGCGCGAACACCGGGGAGCTGTTTTTT. Amino acid sequence: CASSLAAGANTGELFF.

This clone came up a few times. The chain joins TRBV5-1 to TRBJ2-5, with D perhaps TRBD1 (5 bases). Germline CDR1 is SGHRS and CDR2 is YFSETQ. The CDR3 has 15 amino acids. Trimming took off 2 bases at V and 5 bases at J, with 16 bases between the two ends. The CDR3 nucleotides are TGCGCCAGCAGCTTCGGTGACAGAGACCCTGAGACCCAGTACTTC. Protein product: CASSFGDRDPETQYF.

This clone was counted a single time. The chain carries TRBV5-1 and TRBJ2-1; no reliable D call. The CDR3 covers 16 residues. The ends were cut back, 0 bases at V and 7 bases at J, with 17 bases in the middle. Germline assignment: CDR1 SGHRS and CDR2 YFSETQ. The CDR3 protein is CASSLGLSWRRNEQFF. Here the CDR3 DNA reads TGCGCCAGCAGCTTGGGCCTGTCTTGGCGGCGGAATGAGCAGTTCTTC.

The chain carries TRBV11-3 and TRBJ2-2; D remains unclear. The CDR3 is 15 amino acids. Germline loops: CDR1 SGHNT, CDR2 YENEEA. With 5 bases removed from V and 0 bases from J, the gap between germline ends came to 10 bases. The CDR3 DNA sequence: TGTGCCAGCAGCGCAGGAACCCCGAACACCGGGGAGCTGTTTTTT. Translating it yields CASSAGTPNTGELFF. Variable domain in full (rest from reference TRBV11-3 and TRBJ2-2): EAGVVQSPRYKIIEKKQPVAFWCNPISGHNTLYWYLQNLGQGPELLIRYENEEAVDDSQLPKDRFSAERLKGVDSTLKIQPAELGDSAVYLCASSAGTPNTGELFFGEGSRLTVL.

This clone has a single count. This rearrangement joins TRBV6-5 to TRBJ1-1; no definite D call. The CDR3 totals 13 residues. V shed 6 bases and J shed 1 base, with 9 bases lying between them. CDR1 is MNHEY, CDR2 SVGAGI, per germline. In DNA form, the CDR3 reads TGTGCCAGCAGACCTACTAAGAACACTGAAGCTTTCTTT. Protein: CASRPTKNTEAFF.

This clone was seen a few times. The chain carries TRBV9 and TRBJ1-3; D gene ambiguous. Germline lookup yields CDR1 SGDLS and CDR2 YYNGEE. V was shortened by 4 bases and J by 8 bases, with 10 bases between the two germline ends. This CDR3 spans 12 amino acids. The chain's CDR3 is CASSPSGHTIYF. CDR3 sequence (DNA): TGTGCCAGCAGCCCGTCCGGTCACACCATATATTTT.

CDR3 region: CASSARDLNIQYF. The CDR3 nucleotides read TGTGCCAGTAGCGCGCGGGACCTAAACATTCAGTACTTC. This chain joins TRBV19 and TRBJ2-4, with a weak D call TRBD2 (6 bases). The ends were cut back, 6 bases at V and 6 bases at J, with 12 bases in the middle. The CDR3 sequence is 13 residues long. Germline loops: CDR1 LNHDA, CDR2 SQIVND (reference sequence).

The V gene is TRBV27, the J gene TRBJ2-7; 12 bases agree with TRBD2. V lost 5 bases and J lost 5; bases outside the gene matches: 7. This CDR3 is 15 amino acids long. The V gene's germline CDR1 is MNHEY and CDR2 SMNVEV (reference sequence). This CDR3 is CASSARLAGAHEQYF. As DNA, the CDR3 is TGTGCCAGCAGTGCCCGACTAGCGGGAGCCCACGAGCAGTACTTC.

In this sample, this clone turned up once. V is TRBV11-3 and J is TRBJ2-3; 9 bases fit TRBD1. Trimming took 5 bases from V and 3 from J; bases not matched to a gene: 6. This CDR3 region has 15 residues. Germline values: CDR1 SGHNT, CDR2 YENEEA. This CDR3 is CASSDRGDATDTQYF. CDR3 DNA sequence: TGTGCCAGCAGCGACAGGGGGGACGCGACAGATACGCAGTATTTT. Variable domain in full (rest from reference TRBV11-3 and TRBJ2-3): EAGVVQSPRYKIIEKKQPVAFWCNPISGHNTLYWYLQNLGQGPELLIRYENEEAVDDSQLPKDRFSAERLKGVDSTLKIQPAELGDSAVYLCASSDRGDATDTQYFGPGTRLTVL.

The CDR3, as DNA: TGCAGCGTTGGAGGGGTGCGGGGTGGGGAGACCCAGTACTTC. Translating gives CSVGGVRGGETQYF. V gene TRBV29-1 combines with J gene TRBJ2-5, with a possible D match to TRBD2 (6 bases). Trimming left V 4 bases short and J 5 bases short, with 17 bases between. The CDR3 has 14 residues. Germline assignment: CDR1 SQVTM and CDR2 ANQGSEA.

V is TRBV7-9 and J is TRBJ2-1, with 11 bases aligning to TRBD2. This CDR3 comprises 16 residues. The V gene's germline CDR1 is SEHNR and CDR2 FQNEAQ (reference sequence). V dropped 5 bases and J dropped 8; count of bases not matched to a gene: 11. The CDR3 DNA reads TGTGCCAGCAGCCTCCAAAGACTAGCGGGAACGGATGAGCAGTTCTTC. It specifies CASSLQRLAGTDEQFF. Supplemented by reference TRBV7-9 and TRBJ2-1, the full variable domain reads DTGVSQNPRHKITKRGQNVTFRCDPISEHNRLYWYRQTLGQGPEFLTYFQNEAQLEKSRLLSDRFSAERPKGSFSTLEIQRTEQGDSAMYLCASSLQRLAGTDEQFFGPGTRLTVL.

The V and J genes are TRBV19 and TRBJ2-1; D is uncertain. V shed 4 bases and J shed 7 bases, with 11 bases lying between them. CDR1 and CDR2 (germline): LNHDA, SQIVND (reference sequence). The CDR3 length is 13 residues. CDR3 in DNA: TGTGCCAGTAGTAGGGCTACCCGAAATGAGCAGTTCTTC. Residues: CASSRATRNEQFF.

The chain uses TRBV15 and TRBJ1-1, with D maybe TRBD1 (5 bases). The CDR3 totals 16 residues. From germline, CDR1 is LNHNV and CDR2 YYDKDF (reference sequence). V lost 0 bases and J 5 bases, leaving 16 bases between the germline ends. In nucleotides, the CDR3 is TGTGCCACCAGCAGAGAAATTGGAGGGGAGGGAACTGAAGCTTTCTTT. This sequence encodes CATSREIGGEGTEAFF. Using reference TRBV15 and TRBJ1-1 for the parts outside the CDR3, the full variable domain is DAMVIQNPRYQVTQFGKPVTLSCSQTLNHNVMYWYQQKSSQAPKLLFHYYDKDFNNEADTPDNFQSRRPNTSFCFLDIRSPGLGDTAMYLCATSREIGGEGTEAFFGQGTRLTVV.

This chain links TRBV7-2 with TRBJ2-3; 15 positions agree with TRBD2. Germline-derived CDR1 and CDR2 are SGHTA and FQGNSA. The V and J ends lost 5 bases and 4 bases, in that order; junction bases with no gene match: 7. The CDR3 totals 17 residues. The CDR3 loop is CASSLPGLAGGPDTQYF. The CDR3 nucleotides are TGTGCCAGCAGCCTGCCGGGACTAGCGGGAGGCCCAGATACGCAGTATTTT.

The chain is built from TRBV6-6 and TRBJ2-1, with TRBD2 matching 10 bases. The CDR3 loop spans 16 amino acids. V was clipped by 7 bases and J by 6 bases; unmatched bases: 12. The germline gives CDR1 MNHNY, CDR2 SVGAGI (reference sequence). The CDR3 sequence: CASIDPVASGSNEQFF. The CDR3, as DNA: TGTGCCAGCATTGATCCCGTGGCTAGCGGGAGCAATGAGCAGTTCTTC.

To note about this clone: The same CDR3 arises from other DNA sequences in this sample as well. The rearrangement joins TRBV28 to TRBJ1-5; 8 nucleotides agree with TRBD1. The germline CDR1 and CDR2 sequences are MDHEN and SYDVKM. The CDR3 covers 15 residues. The V and J ends lost 5 bases and 5 bases, in that order; junction bases with no gene match: 8. The CDR3 coding sequence is TGTGCCAGCAGTCCCCGGACAGGGTTTTATCAGCCCCAGCATTTT. Protein: CASSPRTGFYQPQHF.

The table lists this clone with a count of one. The chain recombines TRBV11-3 with TRBJ1-1; D perhaps matches TRBD1 (5 bases). Trimming removed 2 bases from V and 0 bases from J, with 10 bases in between. CDR3 length: 15 amino acids. The germline V gene has CDR1 SGHNT and CDR2 YENEEA. Here the CDR3 DNA reads TGTGCCAGCAGCTTACAGGGAGGCATGAACACTGAAGCTTTCTTT. Translated: CASSLQGGMNTEAFF.

J is TRBJ1-1 and V is TRBV10-3; 8 positions agree with TRBD1. The germline V gene has CDR1 ENHRY and CDR2 SYGVKD. The CDR3 has 14 residues. After removal of 4 bases from V and 4 bases from J, the junction contained 5 bases not matched to a gene. CDR3 in amino acids: CAISVGTGGTEAFF. For the CDR3, the DNA is TGTGCCATCAGTGTGGGAACAGGGGGCACTGAAGCTTTCTTT.